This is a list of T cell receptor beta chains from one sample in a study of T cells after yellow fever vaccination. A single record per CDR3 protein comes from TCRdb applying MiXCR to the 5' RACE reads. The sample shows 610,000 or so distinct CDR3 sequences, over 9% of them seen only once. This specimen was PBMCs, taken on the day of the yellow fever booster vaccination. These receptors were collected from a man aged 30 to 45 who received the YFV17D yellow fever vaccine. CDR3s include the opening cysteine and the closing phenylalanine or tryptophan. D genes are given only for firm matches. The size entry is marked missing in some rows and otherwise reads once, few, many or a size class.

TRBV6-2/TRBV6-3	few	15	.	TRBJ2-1	TGTGCCAGCAGTTACGAGGCGGGCCCCTACAATGAGCAGTTCTTC	CASSYEAGPYNEQFF
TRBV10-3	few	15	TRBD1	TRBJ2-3	TGTGCCATCAGTGGGGACAGGGGGCCTAGAGATACGCAGTATTTT	CAISGDRGPRDTQYF
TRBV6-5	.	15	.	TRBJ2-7	TGTGCCAGCAGTTACGGGCTTGGACAGCTCTACGAGCAGTACTTC	CASSYGLGQLYEQYF
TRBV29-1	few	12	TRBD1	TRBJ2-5	TGCAGCGTTGAAACAGGGGGCCAGACCCAGTACTTC	CSVETGGQTQYF
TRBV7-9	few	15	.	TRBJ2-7	TGTGCCAGCAGCTTAGGGTCAGGGATGTTACGCGAGCAGTACTTC	CASSLGSGMLREQYF
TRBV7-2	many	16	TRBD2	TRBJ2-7	TGTGCCAGCAGCTCCCCTAGAAGGGAGGGCCCGGACGAGCAGTACTTC	CASSSPRREGPDEQYF
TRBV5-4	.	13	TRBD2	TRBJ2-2	TGTGCCAGCAGCTCGCGGGAGCCCGGGGAGCTGTTTTTT	CASSSREPGELFF
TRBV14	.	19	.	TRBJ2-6	TGTGCCAGCAGCCAAGTGGCATATGGAGGGGGCCCTGGGGCCAACGTCCTGACTTTC	CASSQVAYGGGPGANVLTF
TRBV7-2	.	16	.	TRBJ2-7	TGTGCCAGCAGCTTAGCGTCGTCCGGCAGGGTCTACGAGCAGTACTTC	CASSLASSGRVYEQYF
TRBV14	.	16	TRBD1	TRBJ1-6	TGTGCCAGCAGCCAAGACTGGGGGACAGAGAATTCACCCCTCCACTTT	CASSQDWGTENSPLHF
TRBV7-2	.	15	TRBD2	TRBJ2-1	TGTGCCAGCAGCTTGTTAACTAGCGGGAGAGGTGAGCAGTTCTTC	CASSLLTSGRGEQFF
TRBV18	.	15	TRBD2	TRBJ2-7	TGTGCCAGCTCACCACCTAGCGGGAGGTCCTACGAGCAGTACTTC	CASSPPSGRSYEQYF
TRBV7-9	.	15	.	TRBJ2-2	TGTGCCAGCAGCTTAGAAAGGGGAATCAACGGGGAGCTGTTTTTT	CASSLERGINGELFF
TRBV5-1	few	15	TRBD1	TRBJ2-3	TGCGCCAGCAGCTTGGGCTGGACAGGGTCAGATACGCAGTATTTT	CASSLGWTGSDTQYF
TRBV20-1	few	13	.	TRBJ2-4	TGCAGTGCTAGGCCGAGAGGGGGAAACATTCAGTACTTC	CSARPRGGNIQYF
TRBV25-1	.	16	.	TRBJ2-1	TGTGCCAGCAGTGGCGACGGGCCGAGCTCCTACAATGAGCAGTTCTTC	CASSGDGPSSYNEQFF
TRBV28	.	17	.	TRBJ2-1	TGTGCCAGCAGTTTAGCGGGAGTAAGCTCAGGGGTCAATGAGCAGTTCTTC	CASSLAGVSSGVNEQFF
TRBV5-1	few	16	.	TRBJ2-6	TGCGCCAGCAGCTCTGATACCTACTCTGGGGCCAACGTCCTGACTTTC	CASSSDTYSGANVLTF
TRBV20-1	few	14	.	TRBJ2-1	TGCAGTGCCCCTTCTGGCACTGGTTACAATGAGCAGTTCTTC	CSAPSGTGYNEQFF